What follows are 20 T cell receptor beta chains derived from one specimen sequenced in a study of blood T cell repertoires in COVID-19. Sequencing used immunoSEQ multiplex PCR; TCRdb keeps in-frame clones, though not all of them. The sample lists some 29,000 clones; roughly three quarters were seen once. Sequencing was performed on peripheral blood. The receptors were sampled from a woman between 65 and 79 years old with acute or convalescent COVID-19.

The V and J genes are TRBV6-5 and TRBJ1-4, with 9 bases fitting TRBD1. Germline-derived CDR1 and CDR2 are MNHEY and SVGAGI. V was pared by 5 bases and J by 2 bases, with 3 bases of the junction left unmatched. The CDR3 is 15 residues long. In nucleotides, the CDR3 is TGTGCCAGCAGTAACAGGGGGCTCACTAATGAAAAACTGTTTTTT. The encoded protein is CASSNRGLTNEKLFF.

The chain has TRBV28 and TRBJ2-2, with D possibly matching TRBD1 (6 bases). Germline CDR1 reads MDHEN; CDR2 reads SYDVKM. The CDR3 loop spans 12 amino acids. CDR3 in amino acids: CATGPRAGELFF. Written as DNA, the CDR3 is TGTGCTACAGGGCCCCGCGCCGGGGAGCTGTTTTTT.

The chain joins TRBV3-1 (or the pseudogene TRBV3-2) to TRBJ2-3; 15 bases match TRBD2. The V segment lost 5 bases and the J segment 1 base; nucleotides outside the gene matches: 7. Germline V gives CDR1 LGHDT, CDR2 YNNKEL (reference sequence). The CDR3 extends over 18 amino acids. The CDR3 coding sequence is TGTGCCAGCAGCTTTGGGACTAGCGGGAGGCGCCGCACAGATACGCAGTATTTT. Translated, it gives CASSFGTSGRRRTDTQYF.

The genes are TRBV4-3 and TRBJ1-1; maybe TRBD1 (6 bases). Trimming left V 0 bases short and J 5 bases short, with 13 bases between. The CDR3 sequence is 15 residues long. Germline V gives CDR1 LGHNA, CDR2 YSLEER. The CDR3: CASSQESTGLTEAFF. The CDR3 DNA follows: TGCGCCAGCAGCCAAGAAAGTACAGGGTTGACTGAAGCTTTCTTT.

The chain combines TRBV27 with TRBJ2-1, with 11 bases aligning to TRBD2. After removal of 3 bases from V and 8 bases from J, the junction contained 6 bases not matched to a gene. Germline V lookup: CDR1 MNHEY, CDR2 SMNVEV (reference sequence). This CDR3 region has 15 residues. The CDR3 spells CASSFSGGAGDEQFF. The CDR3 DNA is TGTGCCAGCAGTTTTAGCGGGGGGGCCGGCGATGAGCAGTTCTTC.

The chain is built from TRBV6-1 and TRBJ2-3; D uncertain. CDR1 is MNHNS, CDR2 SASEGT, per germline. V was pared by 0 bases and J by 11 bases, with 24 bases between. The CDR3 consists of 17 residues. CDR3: CASSEARGLPVGELQYF. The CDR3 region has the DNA TGTGCCAGCAGTGAAGCACGAGGCCTCCCAGTTGGAGAACTGCAGTATTTT.

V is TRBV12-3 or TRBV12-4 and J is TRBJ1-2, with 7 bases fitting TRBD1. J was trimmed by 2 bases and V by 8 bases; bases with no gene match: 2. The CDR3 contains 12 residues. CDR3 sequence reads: CASGDRNYGYTF. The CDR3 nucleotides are TGTGCCAGCGGGGACAGAAACTATGGCTACACCTTC.

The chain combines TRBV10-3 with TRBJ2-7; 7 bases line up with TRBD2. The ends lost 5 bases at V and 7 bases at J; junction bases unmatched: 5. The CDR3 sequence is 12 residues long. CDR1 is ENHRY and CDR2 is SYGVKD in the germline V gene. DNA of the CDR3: TGTGCCATCAGTCCCTCGCGGGAGGAGCAGTACTTC. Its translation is CAISPSREEQYF.

The CDR3 loop reads CASSLAPDSTGNTIYF. CDR3 nucleotide sequence: TGTGCCAGCAGCTTAGCCCCGGACAGCACAGGAAACACCATATATTTT. This rearrangement joins TRBV11-2 to TRBJ1-3; tentatively, D is TRBD1 (6 bases). Between the trimmed V and J ends, which lost 1 base and 4 bases, there was a span of 14 bases. This CDR3 contains 16 residues. Germline lookup yields CDR1 SGHAT and CDR2 FQNNGV.

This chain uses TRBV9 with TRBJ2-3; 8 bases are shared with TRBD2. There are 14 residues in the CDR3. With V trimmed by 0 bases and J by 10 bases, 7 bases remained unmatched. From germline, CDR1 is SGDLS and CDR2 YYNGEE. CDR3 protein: CASSVAGGPEAQYF. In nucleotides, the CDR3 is TGTGCCAGCAGCGTAGCGGGGGGGCCGGAGGCGCAGTATTTT.

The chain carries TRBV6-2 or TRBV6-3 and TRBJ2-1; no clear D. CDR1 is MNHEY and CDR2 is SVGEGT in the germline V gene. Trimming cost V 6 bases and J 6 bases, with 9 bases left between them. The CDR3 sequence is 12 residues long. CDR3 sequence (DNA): TGTGCCAGCAGCCAAGCCCCCAATGAGCAGTTCTTC. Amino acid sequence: CASSQAPNEQFF.

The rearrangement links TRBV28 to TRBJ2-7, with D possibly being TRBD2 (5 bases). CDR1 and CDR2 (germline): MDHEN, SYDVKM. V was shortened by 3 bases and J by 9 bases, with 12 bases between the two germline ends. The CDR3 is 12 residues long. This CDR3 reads CASSFPSSGQYF. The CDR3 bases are TGTGCCAGCAGTTTCCCATCCAGCGGGCAGTACTTC.

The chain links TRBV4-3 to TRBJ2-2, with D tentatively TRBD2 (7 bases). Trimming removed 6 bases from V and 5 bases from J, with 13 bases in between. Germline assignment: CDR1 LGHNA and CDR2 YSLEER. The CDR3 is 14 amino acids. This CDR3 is CASRRGGGTGELFF. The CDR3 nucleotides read TGCGCCAGCAGGAGAGGGGGAGGGACCGGGGAGCTGTTTTTT.

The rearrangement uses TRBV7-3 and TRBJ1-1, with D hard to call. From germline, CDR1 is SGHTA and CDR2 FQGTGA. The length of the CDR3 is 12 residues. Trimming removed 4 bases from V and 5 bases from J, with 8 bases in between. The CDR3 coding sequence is TGTGCCAGCAGCTCCCCGGGAACTGAAGCTTTCTTT. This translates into CASSSPGTEAFF. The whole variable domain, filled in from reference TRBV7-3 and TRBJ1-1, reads GAGVSQTPSNKVTEKGKYVELRCDPISGHTALYWYRQSLGQGPEFLIYFQGTGAADDSGLPNDRFFAVRPEGSVSTLKIQRTERGDSAVYLCASSSPGTEAFFGQGTRLTVV.

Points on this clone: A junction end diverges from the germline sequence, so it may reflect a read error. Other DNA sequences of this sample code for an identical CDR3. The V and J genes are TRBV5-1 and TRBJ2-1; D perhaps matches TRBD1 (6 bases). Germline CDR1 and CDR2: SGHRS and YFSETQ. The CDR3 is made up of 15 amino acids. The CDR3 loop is CASREQGSSYNEQFF. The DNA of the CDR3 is TGCGCCAGCAGAGAACAGGGAAGCTCCTATAATGAGCAGTTCTTC.

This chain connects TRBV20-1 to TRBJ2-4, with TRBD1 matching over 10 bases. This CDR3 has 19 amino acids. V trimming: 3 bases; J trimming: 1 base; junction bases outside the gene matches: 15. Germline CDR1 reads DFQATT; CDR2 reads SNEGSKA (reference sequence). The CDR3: CSASSNRDRGSWAKNIQYF. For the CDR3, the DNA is TGCAGTGCTAGTTCCAACCGGGACAGGGGTTCGTGGGCCAAAAACATTCAGTACTTC.

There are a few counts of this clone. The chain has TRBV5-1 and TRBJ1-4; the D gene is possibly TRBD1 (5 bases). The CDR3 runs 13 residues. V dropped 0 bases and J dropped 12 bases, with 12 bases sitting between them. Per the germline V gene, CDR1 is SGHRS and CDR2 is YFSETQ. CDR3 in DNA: TGCGCCAGCAGCTTGGTGAGCGCGGGACAACTGTTTTTT. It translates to CASSLVSAGQLFF.

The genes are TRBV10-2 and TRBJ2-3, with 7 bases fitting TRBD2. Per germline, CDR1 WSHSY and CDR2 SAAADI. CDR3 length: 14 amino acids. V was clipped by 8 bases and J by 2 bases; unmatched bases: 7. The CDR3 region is CASRGEMFTDTQYF. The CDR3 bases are TGCGCCAGCCGGGGGGAGATGTTCACAGATACGCAGTATTTT.

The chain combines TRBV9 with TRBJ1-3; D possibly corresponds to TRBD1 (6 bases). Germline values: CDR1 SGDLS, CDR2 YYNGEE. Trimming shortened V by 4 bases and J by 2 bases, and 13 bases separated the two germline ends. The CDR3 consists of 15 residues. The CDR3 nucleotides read TGTGCCAGCAGCCTAGAGGGGGGGGCTGGAAACACCATATATTTT. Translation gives CASSLEGGAGNTIYF.

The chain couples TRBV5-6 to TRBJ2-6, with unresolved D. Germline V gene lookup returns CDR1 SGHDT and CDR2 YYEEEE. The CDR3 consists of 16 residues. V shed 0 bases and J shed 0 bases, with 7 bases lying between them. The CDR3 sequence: CASSLVSSSGANVLTF. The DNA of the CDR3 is TGTGCCAGCAGCTTGGTGAGCTCCTCTGGGGCCAACGTCCTGACTTTC.